This paragraph reports one T cell receptor (beta chain). These data are taken from a study of cytomegalovirus exposure and HLA in healthy donors. The V gene lost 6 bases and the J gene lost 5 bases, with 16 bases spanning the gap. This CDR3 has 14 residues. Germline values: CDR1 SNHLY, CDR2 FYNNEI. Assay used: immunoSEQ multiplex PCR; TCRdb lists only in-frame clones, some missing. The data show 100,000 to 150,000 clones, more than 70% seen once. This receptor was obtained from a man aged 25-40 years in good health and CMV-seronegative. Sequencing input: PBMCs. The gene calls are TRBV2 and TRBJ1-1; D perhaps matches TRBD1 (5 bases). DNA for the CDR3: TGTGCCAGCAGAAGAGTCGGGGGTGGGACTGAAGCTTTCTTT. It specifies CASRRVGGGTEAFF.